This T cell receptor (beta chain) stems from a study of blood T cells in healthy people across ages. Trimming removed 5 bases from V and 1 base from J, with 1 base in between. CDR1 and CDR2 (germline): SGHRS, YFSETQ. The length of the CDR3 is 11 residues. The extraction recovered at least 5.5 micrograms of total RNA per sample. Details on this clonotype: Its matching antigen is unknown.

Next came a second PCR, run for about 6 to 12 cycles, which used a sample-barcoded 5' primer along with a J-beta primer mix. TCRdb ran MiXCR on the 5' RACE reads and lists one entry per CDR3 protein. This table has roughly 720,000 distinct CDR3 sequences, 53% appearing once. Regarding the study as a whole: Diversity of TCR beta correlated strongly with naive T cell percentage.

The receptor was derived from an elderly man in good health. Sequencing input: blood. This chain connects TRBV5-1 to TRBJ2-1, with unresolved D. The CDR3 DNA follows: TGCGCCAGCAGATCCTACAATGAGCAGTTCTTC. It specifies CASRSYNEQFF. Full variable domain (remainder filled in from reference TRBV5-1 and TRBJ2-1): KAGVTQTPRYLIKTRGQQVTLSCSPISGHRSVSWYQQTPGQGLQFLFEYFSETQRNKGNFPGRFSGRQFSNSRSEMNVSTLELGDSALYLCASRSYNEQFFGPGTRLTVL.